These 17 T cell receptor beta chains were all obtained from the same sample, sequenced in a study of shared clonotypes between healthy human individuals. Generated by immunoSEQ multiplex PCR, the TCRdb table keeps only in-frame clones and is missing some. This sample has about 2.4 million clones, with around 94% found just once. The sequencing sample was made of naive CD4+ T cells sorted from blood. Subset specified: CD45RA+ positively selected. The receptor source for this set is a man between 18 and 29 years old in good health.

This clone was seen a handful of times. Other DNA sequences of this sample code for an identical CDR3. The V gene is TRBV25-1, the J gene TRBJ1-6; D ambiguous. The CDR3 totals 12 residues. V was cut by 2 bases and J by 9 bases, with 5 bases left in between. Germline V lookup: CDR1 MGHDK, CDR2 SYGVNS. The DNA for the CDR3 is TGTGCCAGCAGTGAAGTGGGTTCACCCCTCCACTTT. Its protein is CASSEVGSPLHF.

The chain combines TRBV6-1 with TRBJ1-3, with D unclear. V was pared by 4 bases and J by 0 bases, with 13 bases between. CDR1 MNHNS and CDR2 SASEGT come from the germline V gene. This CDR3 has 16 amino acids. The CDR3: CASSGVRSSSGNTIYF. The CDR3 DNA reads TGTGCCAGCAGTGGAGTCCGGTCCAGCTCTGGAAACACCATATATTTT.

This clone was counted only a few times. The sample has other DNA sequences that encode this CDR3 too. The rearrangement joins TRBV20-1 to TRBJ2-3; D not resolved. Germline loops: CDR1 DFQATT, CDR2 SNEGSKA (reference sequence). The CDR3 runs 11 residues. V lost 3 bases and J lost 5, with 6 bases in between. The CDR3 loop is CSARVGDTQYF. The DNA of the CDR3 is TGCAGTGCTAGGGTCGGAGATACGCAGTATTTT.

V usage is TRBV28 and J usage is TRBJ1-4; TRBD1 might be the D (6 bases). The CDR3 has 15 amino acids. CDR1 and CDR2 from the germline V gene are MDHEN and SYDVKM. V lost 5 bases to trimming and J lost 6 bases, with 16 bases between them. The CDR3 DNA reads TGTGCCAGCAGTAGCAGGGGCCGACTTGATGAAAAACTGTTTTTT. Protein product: CASSSRGRLDEKLFF.

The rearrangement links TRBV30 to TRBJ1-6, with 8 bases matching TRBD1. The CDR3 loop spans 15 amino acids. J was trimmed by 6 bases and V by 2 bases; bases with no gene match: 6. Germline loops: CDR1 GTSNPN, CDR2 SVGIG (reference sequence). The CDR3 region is CAWSPRDRRNSPLHF. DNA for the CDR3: TGTGCCTGGAGTCCCCGGGACAGGCGTAATTCACCCCTCCACTTT.

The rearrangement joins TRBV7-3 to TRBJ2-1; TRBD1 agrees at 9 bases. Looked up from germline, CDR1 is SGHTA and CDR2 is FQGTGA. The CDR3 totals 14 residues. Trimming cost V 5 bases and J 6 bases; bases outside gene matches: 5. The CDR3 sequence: CASSPGQGRNEQFF. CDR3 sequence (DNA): TGTGCCAGCAGCCCGGGACAGGGTCGCAATGAGCAGTTCTTC.

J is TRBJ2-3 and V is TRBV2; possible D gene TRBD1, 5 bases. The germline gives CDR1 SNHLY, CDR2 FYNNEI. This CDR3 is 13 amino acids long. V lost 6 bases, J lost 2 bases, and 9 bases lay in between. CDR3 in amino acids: CASSARDTDTQYF. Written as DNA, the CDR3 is TGTGCCAGCAGCGCCAGGGACACAGATACGCAGTATTTT.

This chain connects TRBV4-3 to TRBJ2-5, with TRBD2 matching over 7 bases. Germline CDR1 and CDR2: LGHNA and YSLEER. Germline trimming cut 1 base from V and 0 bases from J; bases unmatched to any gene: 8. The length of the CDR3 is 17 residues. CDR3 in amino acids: CASSQAFSGPYQETQYF. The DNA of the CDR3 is TGCGCCAGCAGCCAAGCCTTTAGCGGGCCCTACCAAGAGACCCAGTACTTC.

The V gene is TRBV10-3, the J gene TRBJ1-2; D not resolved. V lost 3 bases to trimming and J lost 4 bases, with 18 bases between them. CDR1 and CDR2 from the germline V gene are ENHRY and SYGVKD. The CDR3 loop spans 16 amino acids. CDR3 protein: CAISDLVRPALYGYTF. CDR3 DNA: TGTGCCATCAGTGATCTCGTCCGGCCTGCCCTCTATGGCTACACCTTC.

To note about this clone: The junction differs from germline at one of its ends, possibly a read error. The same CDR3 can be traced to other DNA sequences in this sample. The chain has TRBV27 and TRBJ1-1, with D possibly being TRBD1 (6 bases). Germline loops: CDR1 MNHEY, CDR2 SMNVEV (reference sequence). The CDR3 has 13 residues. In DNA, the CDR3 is TGTGCCAGCAGTTTCCGGGGGACATTTGAAGCCTTCTTT. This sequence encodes CASSFRGTFEAFF.

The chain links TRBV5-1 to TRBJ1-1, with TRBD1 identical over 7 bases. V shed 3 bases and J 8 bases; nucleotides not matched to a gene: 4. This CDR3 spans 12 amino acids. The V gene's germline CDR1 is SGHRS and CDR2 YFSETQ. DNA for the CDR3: TGCGCCAGCAGCTCGCCGGGACAGGAAGCTTTCTTT. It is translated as CASSSPGQEAFF.

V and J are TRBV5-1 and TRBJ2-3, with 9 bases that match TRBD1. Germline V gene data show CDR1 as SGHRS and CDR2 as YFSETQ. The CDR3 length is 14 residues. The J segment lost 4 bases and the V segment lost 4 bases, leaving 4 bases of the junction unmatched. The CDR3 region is CASSQRTGADTQYF. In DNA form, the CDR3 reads TGCGCCAGCAGCCAAAGGACAGGGGCAGATACGCAGTATTTT.

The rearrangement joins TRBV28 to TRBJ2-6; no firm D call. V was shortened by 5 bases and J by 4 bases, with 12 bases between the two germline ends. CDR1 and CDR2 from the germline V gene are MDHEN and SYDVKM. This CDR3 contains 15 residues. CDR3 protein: CASSTVVAGANVLTF. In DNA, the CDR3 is TGTGCCAGCAGTACGGTCGTTGCCGGGGCCAACGTCCTGACTTTC.

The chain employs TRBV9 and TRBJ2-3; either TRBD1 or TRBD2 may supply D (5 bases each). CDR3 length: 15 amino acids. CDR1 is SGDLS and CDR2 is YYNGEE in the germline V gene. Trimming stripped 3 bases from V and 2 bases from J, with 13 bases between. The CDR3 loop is CASSERDGYTDTQYF. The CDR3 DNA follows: TGTGCCAGCAGCGAGAGGGACGGTTACACAGATACGCAGTATTTT. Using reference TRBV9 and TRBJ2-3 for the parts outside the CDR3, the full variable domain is DSGVTQTPKHLITATGQRVTLRCSPRSGDLSVYWYQQSLDQGLQFLIQYYNGEERAKGNILERFSAQQFPDLHSELNLSSLELGDSALYFCASSERDGYTDTQYFGPGTRLTVL.

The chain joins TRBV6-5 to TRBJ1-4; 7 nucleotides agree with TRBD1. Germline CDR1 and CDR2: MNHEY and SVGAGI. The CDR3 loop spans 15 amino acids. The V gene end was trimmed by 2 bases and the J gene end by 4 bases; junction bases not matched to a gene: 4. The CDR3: CASSYQQGLNEKLFF. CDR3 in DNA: TGTGCCAGCAGTTACCAACAGGGGCTTAATGAAAAACTGTTTTTT.

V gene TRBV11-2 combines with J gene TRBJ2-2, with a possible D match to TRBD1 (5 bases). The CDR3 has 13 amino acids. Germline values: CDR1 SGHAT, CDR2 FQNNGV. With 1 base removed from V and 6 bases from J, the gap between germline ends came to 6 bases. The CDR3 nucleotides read TGTGCCAGCAGCTTAGCCAGGGCCGGGGAGCTGTTTTTT. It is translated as CASSLARAGELFF.

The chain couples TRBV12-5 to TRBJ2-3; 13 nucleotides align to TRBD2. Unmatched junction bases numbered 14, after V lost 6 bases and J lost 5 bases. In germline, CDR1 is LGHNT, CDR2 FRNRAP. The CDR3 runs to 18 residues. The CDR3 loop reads CASGVSGKLAGGQDTQYF. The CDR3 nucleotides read TGTGCTAGTGGCGTTTCGGGAAAACTAGCGGGAGGGCAAGATACGCAGTATTTT.